What follows are 17 T cell receptor beta chains derived from one specimen sequenced in a study of T-cell memory formation after mild COVID-19. MiXCR, applied by TCRdb to the 5' RACE reads, yields one record per CDR3 protein. Of tens of thousands of distinct CDR3 sequences in the sample, over 7.5% were seen once. Sequencing input: PBMCs or a T cell subset sorted from them (not recorded which). The receptor set was obtained from a man aged 18 to 29 who had mild COVID-19 (a few samples of this study predate the infection). Cell type and time point are not known.

Here the CDR3 reads CASSFGPNTEAFF. CDR3 DNA sequence: TGTGCCAGCAGTTTTGGGCCGAACACTGAAGCTTTCTTT. The V and J genes are TRBV12-3 or TRBV12-4 and TRBJ1-1; unclear D gene. The CDR3 loop spans 13 amino acids. V dropped 3 bases and J dropped 1 base, with 6 bases sitting between them.

This clonotype was observed a few times. The chain carries TRBV7-2 and TRBJ1-1, with D tentatively TRBD1 (5 bases). Germline assignment: CDR1 SGHTA and CDR2 FQGNSA. Deletions cut 4 bases from V and 2 bases from J, with 11 bases between. The CDR3 has 14 amino acids. CDR3 in DNA: TGTGCCAGCAGCTCCCGGACATTTAACACTGAAGCTTTCTTT. It encodes CASSSRTFNTEAFF.

This clonotype was detected ten times or more. This chain uses TRBV6-5 with TRBJ2-3; D possibly corresponds to TRBD2 (6 bases). The CDR3 is 14 amino acids. V lost 2 bases, J lost 0 bases, and 6 bases lay in between. Germline CDR1 is MNHEY and CDR2 is SVGAGI. For the CDR3, the DNA is TGTGCCAGCAGTTACCTAGCGAGCACAGATACGCAGTATTTT. Protein: CASSYLASTDTQYF.

The rearrangement uses TRBV7-2 and TRBJ2-1, with TRBD2 matching over 8 bases. Germline V gives CDR1 SGHTA, CDR2 FQGNSA. The length of the CDR3 is 14 residues. V lost 7 bases, J lost 8 bases, and 10 bases stayed unmatched. The CDR3 sequence: CASTRGGAGDEQFF. DNA of the CDR3: TGTGCCAGCACCCGGGGGGGTGCCGGCGATGAGCAGTTCTTC.

This clonotype was seen more than once but under ten times. This chain links TRBV7-2 with TRBJ2-3; TRBD2 aligns across 8 bases. Germline trimming cut 5 bases from V and 5 bases from J; bases unmatched to any gene: 9. CDR1 and CDR2 (germline): SGHTA, FQGNSA. The CDR3 totals 15 residues. The CDR3 bases are TGTGCCAGCAGCCGCGCGCGGGGGGATTTAGATACGCAGTATTTT. Protein: CASSRARGDLDTQYF.

This clonotype was seen only a few times. The chain couples TRBV18 to TRBJ1-5; a weak D match, TRBD1 (6 bases). The CDR3 is made up of 14 amino acids. Trimming shortened V by 5 bases and J by 5 bases, and 13 bases separated the two germline ends. Germline V lookup: CDR1 KGHSH, CDR2 LQKENI. The CDR3 sequence: CASSSLPGDQPQHF. The CDR3, as DNA: TGTGCCAGCTCATCTCTTCCAGGGGATCAGCCCCAGCATTTT.

This clonotype has a handful of counts. CDR3 nucleotides: TGTGCCAGCAGTTTAGGTTTAGGGCAACGCACAGATACGCAGTATTTT. It translates to CASSLGLGQRTDTQYF. The rearrangement uses TRBV12-3 or TRBV12-4 and TRBJ2-3; no clear D gene. The CDR3 totals 16 residues. V was shortened by 1 base and J by 1 base, with 12 bases between the two germline ends.

This clonotype was seen a handful of times. V is TRBV20-1 and J is TRBJ2-1; D is possibly TRBD2 (5 bases). V lost 5 bases and J 2 bases, leaving 16 bases between the germline ends. The CDR3 consists of 15 residues. Germline assignment: CDR1 DFQATT and CDR2 SNEGSKA (reference sequence). The CDR3 here is CSARPSHGAYNEQFF. As DNA, the CDR3 is TGCAGTGCTCGACCCTCTCACGGGGCCTACAATGAGCAGTTCTTC.

This chain links TRBV2 with TRBJ1-5; D is possibly TRBD1 (6 bases). V gave up 6 bases and J gave up 6 bases, with 18 bases separating them. CDR3 size: 15 residues. CDR1 is SNHLY, CDR2 FYNNEI, per germline. CDR3 sequence reads: CASSILGGAGQPQHF. CDR3 sequence (DNA): TGTGCCAGCAGCATCCTGGGGGGGGCAGGTCAGCCCCAGCATTTT.

This clonotype was found a few times. The chain has TRBV7-2 and TRBJ2-3, with D perhaps TRBD2 (5 bases). Looked up from germline, CDR1 is SGHTA and CDR2 is FQGNSA. Between the trimmed V and J ends, which lost 1 base and 1 base, there was a span of 9 bases. This CDR3 has 15 amino acids. The CDR3 bases are TGTGCCAGCAGCTTAGGGACTCCCCGCACAGATACGCAGTATTTT. It yields the protein CASSLGTPRTDTQYF.

This clonotype appeared many times. V and J are TRBV20-1 and TRBJ1-2; 7 bases map to TRBD1. From germline, CDR1 is DFQATT and CDR2 SNEGSKA (reference sequence). The CDR3 runs to 15 residues. J gave up 2 bases and V 0 bases, and 6 bases lay outside the gene matches. CDR3 amino acids: CSARDPMTGNYGYTF. The CDR3 DNA is TGCAGTGCTAGAGACCCTATGACAGGGAACTATGGCTACACCTTC.

The chain is built from TRBV6-2 or TRBV6-3 and TRBJ2-1, with a tentative D call TRBD1 (7 bases). CDR1 is MNHEY, CDR2 SVGEGT, per germline. The CDR3 runs to 14 residues. The V and J ends lost 9 bases and 2 bases respectively, with 14 bases between them. The CDR3 loop is CASAGQPPYNEQFF. In DNA form, the CDR3 reads TGTGCCAGTGCGGGACAGCCTCCCTACAATGAGCAGTTCTTC.

Ten or more counts support this clonotype. The V gene is TRBV5-1, the J gene TRBJ2-2; D is unresolved. Trimming cost V 7 bases and J 5 bases, with 15 bases left between them. This CDR3 is built from 14 residues. CDR1 is SGHRS and CDR2 is YFSETQ in the germline V gene. The CDR3 bases are TGCGCCAGCGTGATTGCCCTCGGGACCGGGGAGCTGTTTTTT. Translating gives CASVIALGTGELFF.

The chain recombines TRBV7-9 with TRBJ1-1, with TRBD1 matching 7 bases. The CDR3 has 15 residues. Germline-derived CDR1 and CDR2 are SEHNR and FQNEAQ (reference sequence). Trimming at V came to 5 bases and at J to 1 base, leaving 7 bases not matched to a gene. CDR3 coding DNA: TGTGCCAGCAGCCACGAGGGACAGCCGAACACTGAAGCTTTCTTT. It is translated as CASSHEGQPNTEAFF.

This clonotype is deemed medium-sized. This rearrangement joins TRBV7-9 to TRBJ2-1; 10 positions match TRBD2. CDR1 SEHNR and CDR2 FQNEAQ come from the germline V gene (reference sequence). V gave up 0 bases and J gave up 4 bases; unmatched junction bases: 3. CDR3 length: 16 amino acids. This CDR3 is CASSLALAGAYNEQFF. Here the CDR3 DNA reads TGTGCCAGCAGCTTAGCCCTAGCGGGGGCGTACAATGAGCAGTTCTTC.

This clonotype occurred many times. V and J are TRBV12-3 or TRBV12-4 and TRBJ2-7, with no clear D. This CDR3 is 15 amino acids long. V gave up 3 bases and J gave up 3 bases, with 15 bases separating them. As DNA, the CDR3 is TGTGCCAGCAGTTTTTGGGGTAGAACGATCTACGAGCAGTACTTC. It is translated as CASSFWGRTIYEQYF.

This rearrangement joins TRBV4-2 to TRBJ1-1; D gene uncertain. Germline CDR1 reads LGHNA; CDR2 reads YNFKEQ. V was trimmed by 2 bases and J by 0 bases, leaving 10 bases between them. The CDR3 sequence is 15 residues long. Here the CDR3 DNA reads TGTGCCAGCAGCCAAAGTTCGGGTTTGAACACTGAAGCTTTCTTT. As protein: CASSQSSGLNTEAFF.